The 21 T cell receptor beta chains below were found in one sample sequenced in a study of T cells in Graves' hyperthyroidism and ophthalmopathy. Amplification yielded TCR beta CDR3 regions, with RNA transcripts as the source. Primed by the HTBI set, a first-round RT-PCR was run on the TCR CDR3. TCRdb fed the multiplex PCR reads into MiXCR, producing one record per CDR3 protein. Among roughly 700,000 distinct CDR3 sequences listed, around 15% were seen once. The sample was blood. Every receptor here comes from a woman aged 18-30 years with Graves' hyperthyroidism.

This clonotype was observed a few times. This chain uses TRBV7-9 with TRBJ2-7; 8 bases match TRBD1. There are 17 residues in the CDR3. Germline V gene sequence: CDR1 SEHNR, CDR2 FQNEAQ (reference sequence). Unmatched junction bases numbered 11, after V lost 2 bases and J lost 2 bases. The CDR3 spells CASSLPRTGTLAYEQYF. DNA for the CDR3: TGTGCCAGCAGCTTACCTCGGACAGGGACTTTGGCCTACGAGCAGTACTTC. The full variable domain, rest sourced from reference TRBV7-9 and TRBJ2-7, is DTGVSQNPRHKITKRGQNVTFRCDPISEHNRLYWYRQTLGQGPEFLTYFQNEAQLEKSRLLSDRFSAERPKGSFSTLEIQRTEQGDSAMYLCASSLPRTGTLAYEQYFGPGTRLTVT.

About this clonotype: A much larger clonotype is one base distant, so this may be a read error. The gene calls are TRBV5-5 and TRBJ1-6, with a tentative D call TRBD1 (5 bases). CDR1 SGHKS and CDR2 YYEKEE come from the germline V gene (reference sequence). Trimming took off 1 base at V and 2 bases at J, with 10 bases between the two ends. The CDR3 contains 16 residues. This CDR3 reads CASSLRDSPYNSPLHF. CDR3 coding DNA: TGTGCCAGCAGCTTGCGTGACAGCCCCTATAATTCACCCCTCCACTTT.

This clonotype was recorded many times. The chain links TRBV3-1 to TRBJ2-7; D gene uncertain. Germline lookup yields CDR1 LGHDT and CDR2 YNNKEL (reference sequence). Trimming removed 0 bases at V and 4 bases at J, with 7 bases between. CDR3 length: 13 residues. As DNA, the CDR3 is TGTGCCAGCAGCCAAGAAATAGCATACGAGCAGTACTTC. This gives the protein CASSQEIAYEQYF.

This sequence joins TRBV5-6 and TRBJ2-1, with 9 bases that match TRBD2. V trimming: 4 bases; J trimming: 4 bases; junction bases outside the gene matches: 9. The germline V gene encodes CDR1 SGHDT and CDR2 YYEEEE. There are 16 residues in the CDR3. The CDR3 is CASSPRWREGYNEQFF. In nucleotides, the CDR3 is TGTGCCAGCAGCCCTCGTTGGCGGGAGGGGTACAATGAGCAGTTCTTC.

This clonotype was found many times. The chain employs TRBV3-1 and TRBJ2-7, with D possibly TRBD1 on 6 matching bases. Germline loops: CDR1 LGHDT, CDR2 YNNKEL (reference sequence). Trimming left V 3 bases short and J 2 bases short, with 14 bases between. The CDR3 sequence is 15 residues long. CDR3 in DNA: TGTGCCAGCAGCCATTCCCGCAGGGGCGCCTACGAGCAGTACTTC. It translates to CASSHSRRGAYEQYF.

Many counts were recorded for this clonotype. The V and J genes are TRBV30 and TRBJ2-7; D possibly corresponds to TRBD1 (5 bases). V was cut by 1 base and J by 5 bases, with 9 bases left in between. Germline V CDR1 and CDR2: GTSNPN, SVGIG (reference sequence). This CDR3 is built from 12 residues. CDR3: CAWSEGFHEQYF. The CDR3 DNA reads as TGTGCCTGGAGTGAGGGGTTCCACGAGCAGTACTTC.

This chain uses TRBV10-3 with TRBJ2-7; TRBD2 matches 9 bases. Looked up from germline, CDR1 is ENHRY and CDR2 is SYGVKD. The J segment lost 2 bases and the V segment lost 2 bases, leaving 10 bases of the junction unmatched. The CDR3 contains 17 residues. This chain's CDR3 is CAISEPGGSGSPYEQYF. For the CDR3, the DNA is TGTGCCATCAGTGAGCCCGGTGGTAGCGGGAGCCCCTACGAGCAGTACTTC.

On this clonotype: A much larger clone lies a single base off, so this may be a read error. The chain is built from TRBV20-1 and TRBJ2-3, with 11 bases aligning to TRBD2. Looked up from germline, CDR1 is DFQATT and CDR2 is SNEGSKA (reference sequence). The CDR3 runs to 15 residues. The CDR3 nucleotides are TGCAGTGCAGATAGACTAGCGGGGCTCACAGATACGCAGTGTTTT. Translating it yields CSADRLAGLTDTQCF.

The rearrangement links TRBV19 to TRBJ1-1; 10 nucleotides align to TRBD1. This CDR3 spans 15 amino acids. Per germline, CDR1 LNHDA and CDR2 SQIVND (reference sequence). V lost 8 bases to trimming and J lost 2 bases; unmatched junction nucleotides: 8. Here the CDR3 DNA reads TGTGCCAGTCAGCCGACAGGGGGCTATAACACTGAAGCTTTCTTT. It yields the protein CASQPTGGYNTEAFF.

V usage is TRBV12-3 or TRBV12-4 and J usage is TRBJ1-5; no reliable D call. Trimming stripped 4 bases from V and 9 bases from J, with 13 bases between. The CDR3 extends over 13 amino acids. The CDR3 DNA follows: TGTGCCAGCAGTTCTCGACCCGATCGGCCCCAGCATTTT. Protein product: CASSSRPDRPQHF.

This clonotype was recorded at least ten times. This rearrangement joins TRBV5-1 to TRBJ2-3, with TRBD2 matching 9 bases. CDR1 and CDR2 (germline): SGHRS, YFSETQ. CDR3 size: 16 residues. V dropped 4 bases and J dropped 2; count of bases not matched to a gene: 8. CDR3 nucleotide sequence: TGCGCCAGCAGCCCGGGGACTAGCCCTCTCACAGATACGCAGTATTTT. Its translation: CASSPGTSPLTDTQYF.

The V gene is TRBV4-1, the J gene TRBJ1-1; TRBD1 agrees at 9 bases. This CDR3 comprises 15 residues. The germline V gene encodes CDR1 MGHRA and CDR2 YSYEKL. The ends lost 2 bases at V and 2 bases at J; junction bases unmatched: 3. Here the CDR3 DNA reads TGCGCCAGCAGCCAACGACAGGGGGAAAACACTGAAGCTTTCTTT. This gives the protein CASSQRQGENTEAFF.

This clonotype was seen repeatedly, ten times or more. The V gene is TRBV25-1, the J gene TRBJ1-1; 10 bases are shared with TRBD1. Trimming at V came to 4 bases and at J to 4 bases, leaving 9 bases not matched to a gene. CDR3 length: 16 residues. Per germline, CDR1 MGHDK and CDR2 SYGVNS. The DNA of the CDR3 is TGTGCCAGCAGTGGGGACAGGGGCCCTCTAGGCACTGAAGCTTTCTTT. Protein: CASSGDRGPLGTEAFF.

This clonotype was seen a handful of times. This chain links TRBV7-9 with TRBJ1-2, with D possibly matching TRBD1 (6 bases). The CDR3 loop spans 13 amino acids. Trimming pared 5 bases from V and 4 bases from J, leaving 11 bases between. CDR1 SEHNR and CDR2 FQNEAQ come from the germline V gene (reference sequence). CDR3 nucleotides: TGTGCCAGCAGCCCCAGGGGAGTCTATGGCTACACCTTC. Its protein is CASSPRGVYGYTF.

This clonotype was seen repeatedly, ten times or more. At one of its ends the junction is not consistent with the germline gene, which may arise from a read error. J is TRBJ2-7 and V is TRBV11-2; a weak D match, TRBD2 (6 bases). This CDR3 spans 14 amino acids. Germline lookup yields CDR1 SGHAT and CDR2 FQNNGV. CDR3 in DNA: TGTGCCAGCAGCTTGTATCGGGACTCCCACGAGCAGTACTTC. This sequence encodes CASSLYRDSHEQYF.

This clonotype was seen many times. V and J are TRBV5-1 and TRBJ2-7, with a possible D match to TRBD1 (6 bases). Trimming removed 1 base from V and 6 bases from J, with 14 bases in between. Germline V gene data show CDR1 as SGHRS and CDR2 as YFSETQ. This CDR3 region has 14 residues. CDR3 loop: CASSLSTGQGEQYF. The CDR3 nucleotides read TGCGCCAGCAGCTTGAGCACAGGGCAAGGCGAGCAGTACTTC.

This clonotype was seen repeatedly, ten times or more. This chain uses TRBV3-1 with TRBJ1-2; D is uncertain. Germline V gene lookup returns CDR1 LGHDT and CDR2 YNNKEL (reference sequence). The CDR3 covers 14 residues. Trimming cost V 0 bases and J 3 bases, with 8 bases left between them. CDR3 bases: TGTGCCAGCAGCCAAGAGCTGACGGACTATGGCTACACCTTC. Its protein product is CASSQELTDYGYTF.

This clonotype was detected ten times or more. The DNA for the CDR3 is TGCAGTGCTAGAGACACTGGAGGGGGGAACACTGAAGCTTTCTTT. It codes for CSARDTGGGNTEAFF. The V and J genes are TRBV20-1 and TRBJ1-1, with D possibly being TRBD1 (6 bases). The CDR3 consists of 15 residues. The V gene's germline CDR1 is DFQATT and CDR2 SNEGSKA (reference sequence). Trimming removed 0 bases from V and 1 base from J, with 12 bases in between.

This clonotype was seen repeatedly, ten times or more. The chain employs TRBV20-1 and TRBJ2-7, with 13 bases matching TRBD2. V lost 0 bases to trimming and J lost 9 bases; unmatched junction nucleotides: 8. Germline assignment: CDR1 DFQATT and CDR2 SNEGSKA (reference sequence). The CDR3 runs 15 residues. DNA of the CDR3: TGCAGTGCTAGAGACCCGACTAGCGGGGGGTTACGGCAGTACTTC. Its translation: CSARDPTSGGLRQYF.

V and J are TRBV4-1 and TRBJ2-1; tentative D call: TRBD1 (6 bases). This CDR3 region has 15 residues. V was cut by 1 base and J by 2 bases, with 9 bases left in between. Germline CDR1 is MGHRA and CDR2 is YSYEKL. The CDR3 nucleotides are TGCGCCAGCAGCCAAGGGCCAGGGGCCTACAATGAGCAGTTCTTC. It translates to CASSQGPGAYNEQFF.

This clonotype was counted at least ten times. The V gene is TRBV14, the J gene TRBJ1-1; no reliable D call. This CDR3 comprises 13 residues. Germline values: CDR1 SGHDN, CDR2 FVKESK. V was clipped by 4 bases and J by 1 base, with 7 bases between them. The CDR3 sequence is CASSLYKNTEAFF. CDR3 bases: TGTGCCAGCAGCCTTTACAAGAACACTGAAGCTTTCTTT.